The T cell receptor beta chain under discussion was sequenced for a study of blood T cell repertoires in COVID-19. Produced via immunoSEQ multiplex PCR; TCRdb's table is partial and in-frame only. The sample records around 300,000 clones, around 90% being singletons. The CDR3 totals 15 residues. Germline CDR1 is LNHNV and CDR2 is YYDKDF (reference sequence). With 0 bases removed from V and 4 bases from J, the gap between germline ends came to 10 bases. The rearrangement links TRBV15 to TRBJ2-1, with D perhaps matching TRBD1 (5 bases). What was sequenced was PBMCs or T cells enriched from blood (not recorded which). The receptor comes from a man aged 25 to 40 who had recovered from COVID-19. The CDR3 protein is CATSREAAGYNEQFF. In nucleotides, the CDR3 is TGTGCCACCAGCAGAGAGGCGGCAGGGTACAATGAGCAGTTCTTC.